These 29 T cell receptor beta chains originate from one sample sequenced in a study of blood T cell repertoires in COVID-19. TCRdb keeps only in-frame clones here, not all; method: immunoSEQ multiplex PCR. The sample has some 320,000 clones; roughly 90% are singletons. The sequencing sample was made of PBMCs or T cells enriched from blood (not recorded which). These receptors were obtained from a man aged 60 to 69 who had recovered from COVID-19.

This chain connects TRBV5-4 to TRBJ2-1, with 9 bases fitting TRBD2. The J segment lost 8 bases and the V segment lost 0 bases, leaving 6 bases of the junction unmatched. Per germline, CDR1 SGHNT and CDR2 YYREEE (reference sequence). The CDR3 is 15 residues long. The CDR3 protein is CASSLGLAGVDEQFF. CDR3 coding DNA: TGTGCCAGCAGCTTGGGCTTAGCGGGAGTGGATGAGCAGTTCTTC.

The chain employs TRBV24-1 and TRBJ2-3; TRBD2 agrees at 11 bases. CDR3 size: 16 residues. Germline V CDR1 and CDR2: KGHDR, SFDVKD. V shed 4 bases and J 4 bases; nucleotides not matched to a gene: 6. This CDR3 reads CATSDRLAGGPDTQYF. For the CDR3, the DNA is TGTGCCACCAGTGACCGTCTAGCGGGAGGCCCAGATACGCAGTATTTT.

The count of this clone is one. J is TRBJ1-1 and V is TRBV6-5; 9 bases agree with TRBD1. The V and J ends lost 6 bases and 1 base, in that order; junction bases with no gene match: 6. Germline assignment: CDR1 MNHEY and CDR2 SVGAGI. The CDR3 has 15 residues. The CDR3 loop reads CASRTGGAGNTEAFF. The CDR3, as DNA: TGTGCCAGCAGAACAGGGGGCGCCGGGAACACTGAAGCTTTCTTT.

This clone has a single count. The V gene is TRBV9, the J gene TRBJ2-5; D perhaps matches TRBD2 (6 bases). In germline, CDR1 is SGDLS, CDR2 YYNGEE. The CDR3 is 15 amino acids. With 1 base removed from V and 5 bases from J, the gap between germline ends came to 15 bases. For the CDR3, the DNA is TGTGCCAGCAGCGTATGGTACGATGGAGGGGAGACCCAGTACTTC. Protein: CASSVWYDGGETQYF.

The chain uses TRBV4-1 and TRBJ2-7; 9 nucleotides align to TRBD2. CDR3 length: 17 amino acids. V lost 2 bases, J lost 9 bases, and 17 bases stayed unmatched. In germline, CDR1 is MGHRA, CDR2 YSYEKL. The CDR3 DNA follows: TGCGCCAGCAGCCAAAGATCCGCTAGCGGGATATCTTTGGGGCAGTACTTC. Its protein is CASSQRSASGISLGQYF.

This chain joins TRBV3-1 (or the pseudogene TRBV3-2) and TRBJ2-1; 10 nucleotides match TRBD2. V was clipped by 6 bases and J by 4 bases; unmatched bases: 12. The CDR3 runs to 17 residues. Germline V gives CDR1 LGHDT, CDR2 YNNKEL (reference sequence). The CDR3 reads CASRFGLAGASYNEQFF. CDR3 bases: TGTGCCAGCAGATTCGGCCTAGCGGGAGCTTCTTACAATGAGCAGTTCTTC.

This chain joins TRBV3-1 (or the pseudogene TRBV3-2) and TRBJ2-2; 11 nucleotides agree with TRBD2. V was clipped by 1 base and J by 3 bases; unmatched bases: 7. CDR3 length equals 18 residues. Germline V gene data show CDR1 as LGHDT and CDR2 as YNNKEL (reference sequence). The CDR3: CASSQGLAGGKHTGELFF. The CDR3, as DNA: TGTGCCAGCAGCCAAGGCCTAGCGGGGGGAAAACACACCGGGGAGCTGTTTTTT.

The rearrangement joins TRBV15 to TRBJ2-6; maybe TRBD2 (6 bases). Germline CDR1 is LNHNV and CDR2 is YYDKDF (reference sequence). There are 19 residues in the CDR3. V dropped 0 bases and J dropped 0 bases, with 15 bases sitting between them. The DNA for the CDR3 is TGTGCCACCAGCAGAGATAGGGAGGCCAGCCTCTCTGGGGCCAACGTCCTGACTTTC. It specifies CATSRDREASLSGANVLTF.

This clone was recorded once. The chain links TRBV5-1 to TRBJ2-6; D gene ambiguous. This CDR3 region has 15 residues. Germline V gene sequence: CDR1 SGHRS, CDR2 YFSETQ. The V end lost 6 bases, the J end lost 0 bases, and 10 bases lay between the germline ends. The CDR3 region is CASTSPLSGANVLTF. Here the CDR3 DNA reads TGCGCCAGCACGTCTCCCCTCTCTGGGGCCAACGTCCTGACTTTC.

The chain combines TRBV9 with TRBJ2-1; 9 bases are a match to TRBD2. With 0 bases clipped from V and 6 bases from J, the junction kept 4 bases outside the gene matches. CDR1 is SGDLS and CDR2 is YYNGEE in the germline V gene. The CDR3 extends over 15 amino acids. CDR3 in amino acids: CASSVVAGAINEQFF. The CDR3 DNA is TGTGCCAGCAGCGTAGTAGCGGGGGCGATCAATGAGCAGTTCTTC.

The chain recombines TRBV7-2 with TRBJ2-1; TRBD2 agrees at 11 bases. Germline values: CDR1 SGHTA, CDR2 FQGNSA. The CDR3 runs 16 residues. V was clipped by 5 bases and J by 4 bases; unmatched bases: 7. The CDR3 loop reads CASSSSGGARYNEQFF. For the CDR3, the DNA is TGTGCCAGCAGCAGTAGCGGGGGGGCTCGGTACAATGAGCAGTTCTTC.

The gene calls are TRBV10-3 and TRBJ1-2, with 8 bases matching TRBD1. V dropped 6 bases and J dropped 2; count of bases not matched to a gene: 5. The germline V gene has CDR1 ENHRY and CDR2 SYGVKD. This CDR3 has 14 residues. CDR3 residues: CAIRGQGVNYGYTF. CDR3 nucleotide sequence: TGTGCCATCAGAGGACAGGGTGTGAACTATGGCTACACCTTC.

The chain links TRBV24-1 to TRBJ1-3; D possibly corresponds to TRBD1 (6 bases). This CDR3 comprises 15 residues. CDR1 and CDR2 from the germline V gene are KGHDR and SFDVKD. The V end was cut by 3 bases, the J end by 3 bases, with 11 bases between. DNA for the CDR3: TGTGCCACCAGTGATGCCAGGACAGATGGAAACACCATATATTTT. Translated, it gives CATSDARTDGNTIYF.

This sequence joins TRBV19 and TRBJ1-2; 9 positions match TRBD1. With V trimmed by 8 bases and J by 11 bases, 15 bases remained unmatched. Germline V gives CDR1 LNHDA, CDR2 SQIVND (reference sequence). The CDR3 length is 14 residues. Written as DNA, the CDR3 is TGTGCCAGTTCATTCTTGGGACAGGGCGGATTTTACACCTTC. It specifies CASSFLGQGGFYTF. Together with reference TRBV19 and TRBJ1-2, the CDR3 gives the full variable domain: DGGITQSPKYLFRKEGQNVTLSCEQNLNHDAMYWYRQDPGQGLRLIYYSQIVNDFQKGDIAEGYSVSREKKESFPLTVTSAQKNPTAFYLCASSFLGQGGFYTFGSGTRLTVV.

The chain is built from TRBV14 and TRBJ2-2; tentative D call: TRBD1 (6 bases). Germline V gene lookup returns CDR1 SGHDN and CDR2 FVKESK. This CDR3 region has 13 residues. Trimming shortened V by 5 bases and J by 6 bases, and 10 bases separated the two germline ends. CDR3 nucleotide sequence: TGTGCCAGCAGCTCCCAGGGGCCCGGGGAGCTGTTTTTT. Protein sequence: CASSSQGPGELFF.

The rearrangement uses TRBV6-1 and TRBJ1-1, with TRBD1 matching 12 bases. CDR3 length: 17 residues. From germline, CDR1 is MNHNS and CDR2 SASEGT. The V segment lost 4 bases and the J segment 5 bases; nucleotides outside the gene matches: 11. The CDR3 DNA follows: TGTGCCAGCAGTGTGGGGACAGGGGGCGTAAGGGGGACTGAAGCTTTCTTT. Residues: CASSVGTGGVRGTEAFF.

Only one count was recorded for this clone. The chain has TRBV5-6 and TRBJ1-1; no firm D call. Germline CDR1 reads SGHDT; CDR2 reads YYEEEE. CDR3 size: 13 residues. The germline V and J ends were trimmed by 5 bases and 3 bases, with 11 bases remaining between them. This CDR3 is CASRILQDTEAFF. CDR3 DNA: TGTGCCAGCAGGATCCTTCAGGACACTGAAGCTTTCTTT.

The chain couples TRBV4-1 to TRBJ2-5; 7 nucleotides line up with TRBD1. In germline, CDR1 is MGHRA, CDR2 YSYEKL. The trim removed 0 bases at V and 5 bases at J, leaving 9 bases unmatched. The CDR3 spans 16 residues. CDR3 amino acids: CASSQDLSGTVETQYF. CDR3 nucleotides: TGCGCCAGCAGCCAAGATCTATCCGGGACAGTGGAGACCCAGTACTTC.

The V and J genes are TRBV23-1 and TRBJ1-5; TRBD1 aligns across 7 bases. TRBV23-1 is an ORF, and what it does is uncertain. V shed 4 bases and J 6 bases; nucleotides not matched to a gene: 6. CDR3 size: 14 residues. CDR3 sequence: CASSLRQGTQPQHF. The CDR3 DNA follows: TGCGCCAGCAGTCTTCGACAGGGAACTCAGCCCCAGCATTTT.

The chain is built from TRBV6-6 and TRBJ2-7; D is possibly TRBD2 (6 bases). Germline-derived CDR1 and CDR2 are MNHNY and SVGAGI (reference sequence). V lost 10 bases and J 5 bases, leaving 27 bases between the germline ends. This CDR3 region has 16 residues. The CDR3 DNA sequence: TGTGCCACCACCCCTGGGTGGGGCGGGCAGCGGGACGAGCAGTACTTC. Translating it yields CATTPGWGGQRDEQYF.

V is TRBV11-2 and J is TRBJ2-1; maybe TRBD2 (5 bases). V shed 4 bases and J shed 6 bases, with 10 bases lying between them. There are 13 residues in the CDR3. CDR1 and CDR2 from the germline V gene are SGHAT and FQNNGV. The CDR3 is CASSSLRGNEQFF. The CDR3 coding sequence is TGTGCCAGCAGCTCCCTACGGGGCAATGAGCAGTTCTTC.

The CDR3 is CATARGGWGGAVTNEKLFF. The DNA for the CDR3 is TGTGCCACCGCTAGAGGAGGGTGGGGGGGAGCGGTGACTAATGAAAAACTGTTTTTT. This sequence joins TRBV27 and TRBJ1-4; weak D call: TRBD1 (5 bases). V was cut by 10 bases and J by 2 bases, with 29 bases left in between. This CDR3 region has 19 residues. Germline CDR1 is MNHEY and CDR2 is SMNVEV (reference sequence).

This chain connects TRBV5-1 to TRBJ1-2; D not certain. The CDR3 sequence is 14 residues long. Germline V gene data show CDR1 as SGHRS and CDR2 as YFSETQ. Trimming took 3 bases from V and 3 from J, leaving 12 bases between them. In nucleotides, the CDR3 is TGCGCCAGCAGCTCATCACTCCTTGACTATGGCTACACCTTC. Its protein is CASSSSLLDYGYTF.

The V call is TRBV5-4, the J call TRBJ2-1, with 10 bases aligning to TRBD2. Germline trimming cut 4 bases from V and 6 bases from J; bases unmatched to any gene: 7. Germline V gene sequence: CDR1 SGHNT, CDR2 YYREEE (reference sequence). The CDR3 has 15 amino acids. CDR3 residues: CASSQGLALVNEQFF. In DNA, the CDR3 is TGTGCCAGCAGCCAGGGACTAGCGTTGGTCAATGAGCAGTTCTTC.

V usage is TRBV12-3 or TRBV12-4 and J usage is TRBJ2-1, with D uncertain. The V end lost 10 bases, the J end lost 4 bases, and 14 bases lay between the germline ends. The CDR3 has 13 residues. The CDR3 region is CATQFGPYNEQFF. CDR3 nucleotides: TGTGCCACCCAGTTTGGGCCTTACAATGAGCAGTTCTTC.

This clone has just one count. This chain uses TRBV5-1 with TRBJ2-1, with D possibly TRBD2 on 5 matching bases. V was trimmed by 0 bases and J by 8 bases, leaving 15 bases between them. This CDR3 is 15 amino acids long. The germline gives CDR1 SGHRS, CDR2 YFSETQ. This CDR3 is CASSLDGLANDEQFF. CDR3 bases: TGCGCCAGCAGCTTGGATGGGCTAGCTAACGATGAGCAGTTCTTC.

This CDR3 reads CASSAWSSYNEQFF. The CDR3 bases are TGTGCCAGCAGTGCCTGGAGCTCCTACAATGAGCAGTTCTTC. This rearrangement joins TRBV2 to TRBJ2-1; no clear D gene. The CDR3 sequence is 14 residues long. Trimming took off 4 bases at V and 0 bases at J, with 7 bases between the two ends. The germline CDR1 and CDR2 sequences are SNHLY and FYNNEI.

V gene TRBV4-3 combines with J gene TRBJ1-4; D is unclear. V was trimmed by 0 bases and J by 4 bases, leaving 9 bases between them. CDR1 and CDR2 from the germline V gene are LGHNA and YSLEER. The CDR3 runs to 15 residues. CDR3 DNA: TGCGCCAGCAGCCAAGACCCCAGGAATAATGAAAAACTGTTTTTT. Translating gives CASSQDPRNNEKLFF.

V usage is TRBV5-1 and J usage is TRBJ2-7, with 7 positions matching TRBD1. With V trimmed by 5 bases and J by 2 bases, 10 bases remained unmatched. Germline CDR1 and CDR2: SGHRS and YFSETQ. The CDR3 loop spans 15 amino acids. CDR3 loop: CASSFDSGTAYEQYF. CDR3 nucleotide sequence: TGCGCCAGCAGTTTTGATTCCGGGACAGCCTACGAGCAGTACTTC.